A single T cell receptor beta chain is shown here with its context. The source of the sample is a study of blood T cell repertoires in COVID-19. Study summary: COVID-19 samples, acute and convalescent, were from the United States, Italy and Spain. Sources were T cells, B-cell-depleted T cells, or PBMCs; the material itself was cDNA or gDNA.

In the authors' workflow: Amplifying reference gene primers gave estimates of nucleated cell counts. Clones were read by immunoSEQ multiplex PCR, and TCRdb kept only the in-frame ones, dropping some. For V, J and clone size, that table is used; D and trimming come from the DNA. The profile covers about 200,000 clones, with roughly nine tenths appearing a single time and 0.78% taken by the ten largest. Sequencing was performed on peripheral blood. The TCR sequence derives from a woman in her sixties or seventies with acute or convalescent COVID-19.

The CDR3 protein is CASSLGTSGKSSYNEQFF. Written as DNA, the CDR3 is TGTGCCAGCAGCCTAGGGACTAGCGGGAAAAGCTCCTACAATGAGCAGTTCTTC. The chain has TRBV5-4 and TRBJ2-1; 13 bases fit TRBD2. Unmatched junction bases numbered 7, after V lost 4 bases and J lost 0 bases. The length of the CDR3 is 18 residues. The V gene's germline CDR1 is SGHNT and CDR2 YYREEE (reference sequence).